This T cell receptor beta chain was sequenced during a study of blood T cell repertoires in COVID-19. At the level of the study: PBMCs, B-cell-depleted T cells, or T cells provided the cDNA or gDNA that made up the material.

Per the authors' pipeline: Amplification of reference gene primers was used by the study to estimate nucleated cell counts. Generated by immunoSEQ multiplex PCR, the TCRdb table keeps only in-frame clones and is missing some. Clonal size and the V and J genes are those of that table, whereas D and trimming came from the DNA. The table has about 240,000 clones, about 87% seen once. The cohort comprised adults aged about 18 to 100 years residing in under 30 US areas. Clinical history as reported by participants underpinned cohort assignment. The V gene's germline CDR1 is ENHRY and CDR2 SYGVKD. The CDR3 consists of 13 residues. V trimming: 10 bases; J trimming: 8 bases; junction bases outside the gene matches: 9.

The sequenced sample consisted of PBMCs or T cells enriched from blood (not recorded which). The receptor comes from a woman between 25 and 40 years old with acute COVID-19. The chain couples TRBV10-3 to TRBJ1-2; TRBD1 matches at 11 bases. CDR3 coding DNA: TGTGCCACCGTAAGGGGACAGGGGGACGGCTACACCTTC. It is translated as CATVRGQGDGYTF.